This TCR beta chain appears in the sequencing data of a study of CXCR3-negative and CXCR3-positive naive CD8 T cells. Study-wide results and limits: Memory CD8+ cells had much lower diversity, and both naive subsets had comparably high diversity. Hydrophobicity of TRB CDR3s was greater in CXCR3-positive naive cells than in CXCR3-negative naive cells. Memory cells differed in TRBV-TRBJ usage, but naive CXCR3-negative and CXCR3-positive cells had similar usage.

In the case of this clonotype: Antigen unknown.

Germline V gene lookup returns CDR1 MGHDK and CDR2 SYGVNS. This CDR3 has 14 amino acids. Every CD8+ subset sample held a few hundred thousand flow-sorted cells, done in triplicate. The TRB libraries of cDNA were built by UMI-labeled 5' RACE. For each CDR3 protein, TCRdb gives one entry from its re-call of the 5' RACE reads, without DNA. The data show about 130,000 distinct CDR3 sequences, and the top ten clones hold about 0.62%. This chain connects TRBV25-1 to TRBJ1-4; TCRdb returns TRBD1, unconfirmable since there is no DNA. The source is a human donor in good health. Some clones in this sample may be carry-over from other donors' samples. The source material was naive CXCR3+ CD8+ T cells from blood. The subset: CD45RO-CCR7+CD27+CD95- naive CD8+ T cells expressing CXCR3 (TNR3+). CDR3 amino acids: CASRFSGNNEKLFF. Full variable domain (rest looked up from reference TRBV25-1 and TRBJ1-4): EADIYQTPRYLVIGTGKKITLECSQTMGHDKMYWYQQDPGMELHLIHYSYGVNSTEKGDLSSESTVSRIRTEHFPLTLESARPSHTSQYLCASRFSGNNEKLFFGSGTQLSVL.